What follows describes a single TCR beta chain. What it binds is unknown. The CDR3 runs to 15 residues. Per germline, CDR1 SQVTM and CDR2 ANQGSEA. Trimming cost V 2 bases and J 3 bases, with 16 bases left between them. Each donor's status was that of a healthy bone marrow donor. The sample belongs to a study of cytomegalovirus exposure and HLA in healthy donors. Points from the study as a whole: When analyzed later, a missense DCLRE1C variant was found to be linked to TCR beta V- and J-gene trimming. The classifier reportedly diagnosed cytomegalovirus status with high specificity and sensitivity. Several of the most significant clusters appeared, in a later analysis, to be linked to common viral pathogens.

The PCR was carried out with 60 Vbeta primers and 13 Jbeta primers. Sequencing was performed with immunoSEQ multiplex PCR; in TCRdb, only in-frame clones are kept and a portion is missing. This table holds under 55,000 clones, approximately 70% found once. The sample consisted of PBMCs. This chain connects TRBV29-1 to TRBJ2-5; D gene ambiguous. The TCR was taken from a man aged 18 to 29 in good health and CMV-seronegative. This CDR3 is CSVEYWASDEETQYF. DNA of the CDR3: TGCAGCGTTGAATATTGGGCCTCCGACGAAGAGACCCAGTACTTC.